One sample yielded the 32 T cell receptor beta chains listed below, sequenced in a study of blood T cell repertoires in COVID-19. Profiled with immunoSEQ multiplex PCR; TCRdb holds only in-frame clones, not every one. The top ten clones hold 9.5% to 15% of a sample with about 240,000 clones, roughly four fifths of them seen once. The source material was peripheral blood. These receptors came from an older woman with active or convalescent COVID-19.

This chain connects TRBV11-2 to TRBJ1-6; TRBD1 matches at 8 bases. With 5 bases clipped from V and 9 bases from J, the junction kept 12 bases outside the gene matches. The length of the CDR3 is 16 residues. Germline CDR1 is SGHAT and CDR2 is FQNNGV. The CDR3 nucleotides read TGTGCCAGCAGCCCCTCGGACAGGGCAGTGAGTTCACCCCTCCACTTT. Translated, it gives CASSPSDRAVSSPLHF.

CDR3 protein: CASSLVADGAQPQHF. The CDR3 DNA is TGTGCCAGCAGCTTAGTTGCCGACGGAGCTCAGCCCCAGCATTTT. The chain links TRBV7-2 to TRBJ1-5; D uncertain. This CDR3 contains 15 residues. Germline loops: CDR1 SGHTA, CDR2 FQGNSA. The V gene lost 1 base and the J gene lost 6 bases, with 13 bases spanning the gap. Looking up the rest from reference TRBV7-2 and TRBJ1-5 gives the full variable domain: GAGVSQSPSNKVTEKGKDVELRCDPISGHTALYWYRQSLGQGLEFLIYFQGNSAPDKSGLPSDRFSAERTGGSVSTLTIQRTQQEDSAVYLCASSLVADGAQPQHFGDGTRLSIL.

The V gene is TRBV10-1, the J gene TRBJ2-1; D may be TRBD2 (6 bases). The ends were cut back, 4 bases at V and 7 bases at J, with 11 bases in the middle. The CDR3 extends over 13 amino acids. Per germline, CDR1 WNHNN and CDR2 SYGVQD (reference sequence). In DNA, the CDR3 is TGCGCCAGCAGTGGCCCAGGGAGGAATGAGCAGTTCTTC. Translating gives CASSGPGRNEQFF.

The rearrangement uses TRBV11-2 and TRBJ2-5; 7 nucleotides align to TRBD1. The J segment lost 3 bases and the V segment lost 3 bases, leaving 4 bases of the junction unmatched. In germline, CDR1 is SGHAT, CDR2 FQNNGV. CDR3 length equals 14 residues. The CDR3 DNA follows: TGTGCCAGCAGCTTCACAACAGGGGAAGAGACCCAGTACTTC. This encodes CASSFTTGEETQYF.

This clone was counted a few times. This chain joins TRBV5-4 and TRBJ1-2; 7 nucleotides match TRBD1. With 0 bases clipped from V and 5 bases from J, the junction kept 10 bases outside the gene matches. Germline V lookup: CDR1 SGHNT, CDR2 YYREEE (reference sequence). This CDR3 contains 16 residues. The CDR3 region has the DNA TGTGCCAGCAGCTTGGTTGGGGCGCCACAGGGGTATGGCTACACCTTC. Translating it yields CASSLVGAPQGYGYTF.

This CDR3 reads CASRDRGSNQPQHF. As DNA, the CDR3 is TGTGCCAGTCGAGACCGGGGTAGCAATCAGCCCCAGCATTTT. The chain has TRBV19 and TRBJ1-5, with D hard to call. V was pared by 8 bases and J by 0 bases, with 11 bases between. Looked up from germline, CDR1 is LNHDA and CDR2 is SQIVND (reference sequence). CDR3 length: 14 residues.

The V gene is TRBV5-1, the J gene TRBJ2-7, with 7 bases matching TRBD2. The J segment lost 0 bases and the V segment lost 0 bases, leaving 6 bases of the junction unmatched. The CDR3 is made up of 16 amino acids. Germline V gene data show CDR1 as SGHRS and CDR2 as YFSETQ. The CDR3 sequence is CASSLEAGVSSYEQYF. CDR3 DNA sequence: TGCGCCAGCAGCTTGGAGGCGGGGGTAAGCTCCTACGAGCAGTACTTC.

The V gene is TRBV9, the J gene TRBJ2-1; 8 bases agree with TRBD2. J lost 7 bases, V lost 4 bases, and 7 bases had no gene match. The CDR3 sequence is 14 residues long. In germline, CDR1 is SGDLS, CDR2 YYNGEE. As DNA, the CDR3 is TGTGCCAGCAGCTCGGGGGGGCCTGGGAATGAGCAGTTCTTC. Residues: CASSSGGPGNEQFF.

The genes are TRBV7-2 and TRBJ1-5; the match to TRBD1 covers 7 bases. This CDR3 contains 16 residues. Germline V gene lookup returns CDR1 SGHTA and CDR2 FQGNSA. V lost 5 bases and J lost 2; bases outside the gene matches: 9. CDR3 amino acids: CASSPGGPRGNQPQHF. The CDR3 region has the DNA TGTGCCAGCAGCCCAGGGGGGCCTAGGGGCAATCAGCCCCAGCATTTT.

The V gene is TRBV25-1, the J gene TRBJ2-1, with D possibly being TRBD2 (6 bases). Per germline, CDR1 MGHDK and CDR2 SYGVNS. The CDR3 consists of 16 residues. Trimming removed 1 base at V and 3 bases at J, with 13 bases between. CDR3 in amino acids: CASSELFAGRYNEQFF. CDR3 bases: TGTGCCAGCAGTGAATTGTTTGCGGGGCGCTACAATGAGCAGTTCTTC.

The chain carries TRBV19 and TRBJ1-5, with D perhaps matching TRBD1 (5 bases). The CDR3 totals 16 residues. Germline V gene lookup returns CDR1 LNHDA and CDR2 SQIVND (reference sequence). Trimming took 3 bases from V and 0 from J, leaving 12 bases between them. This CDR3 reads CASSMAGTYSNQPQHF. For the CDR3, the DNA is TGTGCCAGTAGTATGGCAGGGACTTATAGCAATCAGCCCCAGCATTTT.

V gene TRBV11-2 combines with J gene TRBJ1-1; no firm D call. Between the trimmed V and J ends, which lost 5 bases and 6 bases, there was a span of 10 bases. There are 12 residues in the CDR3. Germline CDR1 SGHAT, CDR2 FQNNGV. The CDR3 DNA follows: TGTGCCAGCAGCCCCGCTATCCCTGAAGCTTTCTTT. Protein sequence: CASSPAIPEAFF. The full variable domain, in which reference TRBV11-2 and TRBJ1-1 provide the parts outside the CDR3, is EAGVAQSPRYKIIEKRQSVAFWCNPISGHATLYWYQQILGQGPKLLIQFQNNGVVDDSQLPKDRFSAERLKGVDSTLKIQPAKLEDSAVYLCASSPAIPEAFFGQGTRLTVV.

This clone showed up just a few times. The rearrangement links TRBV18 to TRBJ2-2, with a weak D call TRBD2 (5 bases). The V gene lost 2 bases and the J gene lost 5 bases, with 15 bases spanning the gap. This CDR3 is 16 amino acids long. Germline CDR1 is KGHSH and CDR2 is LQKENI. CDR3 in DNA: TGTGCCAGCTCACCATTCTCGACTATGAAGACCGGGGAGCTGTTTTTT. Amino acid sequence: CASSPFSTMKTGELFF.

As concerns this clone: Other DNA sequences in the same sample also yield this CDR3. This chain connects TRBV2 to TRBJ2-7; the D gene is possibly TRBD2 (6 bases). V lost 4 bases and J lost 4, with 8 bases in between. The CDR3 spans 12 residues. Germline CDR1 SNHLY, CDR2 FYNNEI. CDR3 loop: CASSVGGYEQYF. DNA of the CDR3: TGTGCCAGCAGTGTGGGAGGTTACGAGCAGTACTTC.

The chain recombines TRBV7-9 with TRBJ1-1; possibly TRBD1 for D (6 bases). The V gene's germline CDR1 is SEHNR and CDR2 FQNEAQ (reference sequence). The CDR3 spans 13 residues. Trimming removed 6 bases from V and 1 base from J, with 9 bases in between. The CDR3 loop is CASRGQENTEAFF. DNA of the CDR3: TGTGCCAGCAGGGGACAAGAGAACACTGAAGCTTTCTTT.

This clone has just one count. The chain couples TRBV4-3 to TRBJ2-4; TRBD1 might be the D (5 bases). This CDR3 comprises 15 residues. V dropped 1 base and J dropped 6 bases, with 13 bases sitting between them. Per germline, CDR1 LGHNA and CDR2 YSLEER. CDR3 DNA: TGCGCCAGCAGCCAAGCCCCGGACACGTCAAACATTCAGTACTTC. It encodes CASSQAPDTSNIQYF.

In this sample, this clone turned up many times. This sequence joins TRBV7-9 and TRBJ2-7, with no clear D. The CDR3 extends over 13 amino acids. Germline loops: CDR1 SEHNR, CDR2 FQNEAQ (reference sequence). V lost 1 base and J lost 4, with 8 bases in between. The CDR3 nucleotides are TGTGCCAGCAGCTTAGAACAGTTATACGAGCAGTACTTC. It yields the protein CASSLEQLYEQYF. Variable domain in full (rest from reference TRBV7-9 and TRBJ2-7): DTGVSQNPRHKITKRGQNVTFRCDPISEHNRLYWYRQTLGQGPEFLTYFQNEAQLEKSRLLSDRFSAERPKGSFSTLEIQRTEQGDSAMYLCASSLEQLYEQYFGPGTRLTVT.

The chain combines TRBV6-5 with TRBJ1-6, with D perhaps TRBD1 (6 bases). The CDR3 is made up of 12 amino acids. Germline CDR1 reads MNHEY; CDR2 reads SVGAGI. V was trimmed by 10 bases and J by 12 bases, leaving 16 bases between them. CDR3 DNA sequence: TGTGCCACCCTGAATCCGGACAGACCCCTCCACTTT. It is translated as CATLNPDRPLHF.

This chain joins TRBV7-2 and TRBJ1-3; 7 nucleotides align to TRBD1. CDR3 length equals 16 residues. V lost 5 bases, J lost 4 bases, and 11 bases stayed unmatched. Germline values: CDR1 SGHTA, CDR2 FQGNSA. As DNA, the CDR3 is TGTGCCAGCAGCCCCAGGGGACAGTTCGCCGGAAACACCATATATTTT. Amino acids: CASSPRGQFAGNTIYF. Looking up the rest from reference TRBV7-2 and TRBJ1-3 gives the full variable domain: GAGVSQSPSNKVTEKGKDVELRCDPISGHTALYWYRQSLGQGLEFLIYFQGNSAPDKSGLPSDRFSAERTGGSVSTLTIQRTQQEDSAVYLCASSPRGQFAGNTIYFGEGSWLTVV.

The chain couples TRBV19 to TRBJ2-6, with TRBD1 matching 8 bases. The CDR3 has 18 amino acids. CDR1 and CDR2 from the germline V gene are LNHDA and SQIVND (reference sequence). J lost 1 base, V lost 3 bases, and 8 bases had no gene match. DNA for the CDR3: TGTGCCAGTAGTATCCCGGGACAGGCATTATCTGGGGCCAACGTCCTGACTTTC. Translated, it gives CASSIPGQALSGANVLTF.

The V and J genes are TRBV2 and TRBJ2-3; tentative D call: TRBD2 (6 bases). The V and J ends lost 4 bases and 3 bases respectively, with 14 bases between them. CDR1 is SNHLY, CDR2 FYNNEI, per germline. The CDR3 loop spans 15 amino acids. CDR3 sequence: CASSAQQAGTDTQYF. CDR3 nucleotides: TGTGCCAGCAGTGCCCAACAGGCGGGAACAGATACGCAGTATTTT.

CDR3 coding DNA: TGTGCCTGGAGTTCGTTTTGGGACAGGGGGGAGGGACTTTCCCCCCTTAATGAGCAGTTCTTC. Protein product: CAWSSFWDRGEGLSPLNEQFF. The chain combines TRBV30 with TRBJ2-1; 11 bases fit TRBD1. CDR3 length: 21 residues. CDR1 GTSNPN and CDR2 SVGIG come from the germline V gene (reference sequence). The junction had 25 bases not matched to a gene; V was cut back by 2 bases and J by 7 bases.

The chain couples TRBV6-4 to TRBJ2-3, with a weak D call TRBD2 (6 bases). Germline V gene lookup returns CDR1 MRHNA and CDR2 SNTAGT. The CDR3 loop spans 13 amino acids. The ends were cut back, 4 bases at V and 4 bases at J, with 9 bases in the middle. The CDR3 loop is CASSGGAADTQYF. In nucleotides, the CDR3 is TGTGCCAGCAGTGGCGGGGCGGCAGATACGCAGTATTTT.

V and J are TRBV6-6 and TRBJ2-2, with 7 bases matching TRBD2. The length of the CDR3 is 16 residues. Looked up from germline, CDR1 is MNHNY and CDR2 is SVGAGI (reference sequence). V trimming: 6 bases; J trimming: 0 bases; junction bases outside the gene matches: 7. The CDR3 loop is CASSNLGGANTGELFF. The DNA for the CDR3 is TGTGCCAGCAGCAATCTTGGGGGGGCGAACACCGGGGAGCTGTTTTTT.

This clone was seen once. This sequence joins TRBV10-3 and TRBJ2-5; 13 positions match TRBD2. CDR3 length: 17 amino acids. Germline V gene sequence: CDR1 ENHRY, CDR2 SYGVKD. J gave up 5 bases and V 6 bases, and 12 bases lay outside the gene matches. Here the CDR3 reads CAISRLAGGLTSETQYF. The DNA of the CDR3 is TGTGCCATCAGCCGACTAGCGGGGGGCCTCACGTCGGAGACCCAGTACTTC.

The rearrangement uses TRBV6-1 and TRBJ1-4, with D tentatively TRBD1 (6 bases). CDR1 and CDR2 from the germline V gene are MNHNS and SASEGT. There are 16 residues in the CDR3. The V and J ends lost 4 bases and 4 bases respectively, with 16 bases between them. Written as DNA, the CDR3 is TGTGCCAGCAGTGTCCGTCCGGGACAAATTAATGAAAAACTGTTTTTT. It translates to CASSVRPGQINEKLFF.

The J gene is TRBJ1-3, the V gene TRBV18, with D uncertain. The CDR3 spans 20 residues. V gave up 3 bases and J gave up 1 base, with 25 bases separating them. CDR1 KGHSH and CDR2 LQKENI come from the germline V gene. CDR3: CASSPFGPSQVTHSGNTIYF. CDR3 nucleotides: TGTGCCAGCTCACCCTTCGGGCCTAGCCAGGTGACCCATTCTGGAAACACCATATATTTT.

This rearrangement joins TRBV29-1 to TRBJ2-5, with D possibly TRBD2 on 6 matching bases. Germline V gene sequence: CDR1 SQVTM, CDR2 ANQGSEA. V was clipped by 7 bases and J by 1 base, with 16 bases between them. The CDR3 extends over 14 amino acids. CDR3 protein: CSALKRTTQETQYF. The CDR3 DNA is TGCAGCGCCCTGAAGAGGACTACCCAAGAGACCCAGTACTTC.

This clone was seen a single time. The chain carries TRBV27 and TRBJ1-2; tentatively, D is TRBD1 (6 bases). Germline V gene data show CDR1 as MNHEY and CDR2 as SMNVEV (reference sequence). V gave up 6 bases and J gave up 4 bases, with 15 bases separating them. The CDR3 contains 14 residues. The CDR3 coding sequence is TGTGCCAGCAGAAGCCGGGACACGTTCTATGGCTACACCTTC. The encoded protein is CASRSRDTFYGYTF.

V is TRBV18 and J is TRBJ1-1; D not certain. The V and J ends lost 3 bases and 10 bases respectively, with 15 bases between them. The CDR3 extends over 13 amino acids. Germline assignment: CDR1 KGHSH and CDR2 LQKENI. In DNA form, the CDR3 reads TGTGCCAGCTCACCCGAGCGCTATTTCGGAGCTTTCTTT. This gives the protein CASSPERYFGAFF.

The CDR3 coding sequence is TGTGCCAGCAGCTTGGGACAGGCTTTCGTCCTGACTTTC. Encoded protein: CASSLGQAFVLTF. The genes are TRBV7-9 and TRBJ2-6; TRBD1 matches 8 bases. V lost 3 bases and J lost 12; bases outside the gene matches: 4. The CDR3 length is 13 residues. Germline CDR1 reads SEHNR; CDR2 reads FQNEAQ (reference sequence). The full variable domain, in which reference TRBV7-9 and TRBJ2-6 provide the parts outside the CDR3, is DTGVSQNPRHKITKRGQNVTFRCDPISEHNRLYWYRQTLGQGPEFLTYFQNEAQLEKSRLLSDRFSAERPKGSFSTLEIQRTEQGDSAMYLCASSLGQAFVLTFGAGSRLTVL.

The chain combines TRBV19 with TRBJ1-4; 7 bases align to TRBD1. The CDR3 covers 13 residues. Germline V CDR1 and CDR2: LNHDA, SQIVND (reference sequence). V lost 9 bases and J lost 8; bases outside the gene matches: 9. The DNA for the CDR3 is TGTGCCAGCACCGGACAGGAAAGGGAAAAACTGTTTTTT. It is translated as CASTGQEREKLFF.